One and the same sample provided the 24 T cell receptor beta chains below, sequenced in a study of response to subunit inactivated influenza vaccine. TCRdb reprocessed the RT-PCR reads via MiXCR and lists one record per CDR3 protein. The data hold some 500,000 distinct CDR3 sequences, with 10% to 15% observed a single time. This sample comprised PBMCs from blood, obtained 40 to 50 days after vaccination. These receptors all stem from a man between 45 and 60 years old who received an inactivated influenza vaccine.

This clonotype came up many times. The V gene is TRBV28, the J gene TRBJ2-2; no clear D gene. The germline CDR1 and CDR2 sequences are MDHEN and SYDVKM. Trimming stripped 2 bases from V and 2 bases from J, with 6 bases between. The CDR3 extends over 14 amino acids. The CDR3 loop reads CASSLSFNTGELFF. For the CDR3, the DNA is TGTGCCAGCAGTTTAAGCTTCAACACCGGGGAGCTGTTTTTT.

This clonotype has a handful of counts. The chain recombines TRBV20-1 with TRBJ2-7; D is perhaps TRBD1 (6 bases). From germline, CDR1 is DFQATT and CDR2 SNEGSKA (reference sequence). V was shortened by 7 bases and J by 7 bases, with 17 bases between the two germline ends. This CDR3 is built from 12 residues. The CDR3 sequence: CSGGQGRGEQYF. The CDR3 bases are TGCAGTGGGGGACAAGGCAGGGGAGAGCAGTACTTC.

J is TRBJ2-1 and V is TRBV3-1; TRBD2 agrees at 15 bases. The CDR3 spans 15 residues. CDR1 and CDR2 (germline): LGHDT, YNNKEL (reference sequence). J lost 8 bases, V lost 4 bases, and 3 bases had no gene match. This CDR3 reads CASSPGLAGGHEQFF. The DNA for the CDR3 is TGTGCCAGCAGCCCCGGACTAGCGGGAGGGCATGAGCAGTTCTTC.

The chain has TRBV5-1 and TRBJ2-2, with D possibly being TRBD2 (6 bases). Deletions cut 1 base from V and 2 bases from J, with 12 bases between. CDR1 and CDR2 from the germline V gene are SGHRS and YFSETQ. This CDR3 comprises 16 residues. The CDR3 sequence: CASSLISGSNTGELFF. In DNA, the CDR3 is TGCGCCAGCAGCTTGATTTCCGGGAGTAACACCGGGGAGCTGTTTTTT.

In DNA, the CDR3 is TGTGCCAGCAGTCCTATGACTAGCGGCTCCTACAATGAGCAGTTCTTC. Amino acids: CASSPMTSGSYNEQFF. V usage is TRBV28 and J usage is TRBJ2-1; TRBD2 matches 9 bases. V shed 5 bases, J shed 0 bases, and the junction held 5 bases outside the gene matches. The germline CDR1 and CDR2 sequences are MDHEN and SYDVKM. CDR3 length equals 16 residues.

This clonotype was detected ten times or more. This chain connects TRBV12-3 or TRBV12-4 to TRBJ2-3; D gene unclear. V lost 6 bases and J 3 bases, leaving 13 bases between the germline ends. The CDR3 contains 14 residues. CDR3 loop: CASSTTQGTDTQYF. DNA of the CDR3: TGTGCCAGCAGCACTACTCAAGGAACAGATACGCAGTATTTT.

The chain employs TRBV11-1 and TRBJ2-5, with 9 positions matching TRBD1. Germline V gene sequence: CDR1 SGHAT, CDR2 FQDESV (reference sequence). V dropped 1 base and J dropped 4; count of bases not matched to a gene: 4. The CDR3 runs to 15 residues. CDR3: CASSLEGTGRETQYF. In nucleotides, the CDR3 is TGTGCCAGCAGCTTAGAAGGGACAGGGCGAGAGACCCAGTACTTC.

This clonotype was seen only a few times. This sequence joins TRBV10-3 and TRBJ2-3, with D perhaps given as TRBD1 or TRBD2 (6 bases each). Trimming left V 9 bases short and J 5 bases short, with 24 bases between. Germline CDR1 ENHRY, CDR2 SYGVKD. This CDR3 has 16 residues. The CDR3 DNA is TGTGCCATACGGGGGCCCCCAACGGAAACGGAAGATACGCAGTATTTT. This encodes CAIRGPPTETEDTQYF.

The table lists this clonotype with a few counts. This rearrangement joins TRBV5-1 to TRBJ1-6; the D is unclear. The germline V gene has CDR1 SGHRS and CDR2 YFSETQ. The CDR3 runs to 15 residues. The ends were cut back, 7 bases at V and 0 bases at J, with 11 bases in the middle. CDR3 amino acids: CASADRDSYNSPLHF. The CDR3 DNA follows: TGCGCCAGCGCGGACCGCGACTCCTATAATTCACCCCTCCACTTT.

The genes are TRBV12-3 or TRBV12-4 and TRBJ2-3; D perhaps matches TRBD2 (6 bases). This CDR3 has 16 amino acids. V dropped 2 bases and J dropped 1 base, with 13 bases sitting between them. The CDR3 protein is CASSLYLARGTDTQYF. The CDR3 region has the DNA TGTGCCAGCAGTTTATACCTAGCGCGCGGCACAGATACGCAGTATTTT.

In this sample, this clonotype turned up a few times. The chain joins TRBV30 to TRBJ2-7; TRBD1 aligns across 7 bases. The germline gives CDR1 GTSNPN, CDR2 SVGIG (reference sequence). With V trimmed by 4 bases and J by 0 bases, 15 bases remained unmatched. The CDR3 runs to 17 residues. The CDR3 region is CAWNRDRSMRSSYEQYF. The CDR3 DNA follows: TGTGCCTGGAACCGGGACAGAAGCATGAGGAGCTCCTACGAGCAGTACTTC.

This rearrangement joins TRBV12-3 or TRBV12-4 to TRBJ1-1; 8 nucleotides agree with TRBD1. This CDR3 spans 14 amino acids. V lost 7 bases, J lost 4 bases, and 8 bases stayed unmatched. The CDR3 sequence is CASTTGGRFTEAFF. The CDR3 nucleotides are TGTGCCAGCACTACAGGGGGAAGGTTCACTGAAGCTTTCTTT.

A few counts support this clonotype. The CDR3 coding sequence is TGTGCCAGCAGTGAATTTCGGGGGGACTATGGCTACACCTTC. This encodes CASSEFRGDYGYTF. The chain joins TRBV25-1 to TRBJ1-2; maybe TRBD1 (5 bases). Per germline, CDR1 MGHDK and CDR2 SYGVNS. The ends were cut back, 1 base at V and 3 bases at J, with 9 bases in the middle. The CDR3 is made up of 14 amino acids.

This clonotype appeared a few times. The rearrangement uses TRBV10-3 and TRBJ1-1, with D possibly being TRBD1 (5 bases). With 6 bases removed from V and 4 bases from J, the gap between germline ends came to 12 bases. Germline assignment: CDR1 ENHRY and CDR2 SYGVKD. The CDR3 contains 13 residues. The CDR3 region is CAIRGGEVTEAFF. DNA of the CDR3: TGTGCCATCAGAGGAGGGGAGGTCACTGAAGCTTTCTTT.

The chain uses TRBV29-1 and TRBJ2-3; TRBD2 matches at 7 bases. The germline gives CDR1 SQVTM, CDR2 ANQGSEA. The V and J ends lost 0 bases and 4 bases, in that order; junction bases with no gene match: 10. The CDR3 has 16 residues. The DNA for the CDR3 is TGCAGCGTTGAAGATCCCAGCGGGAAAAGTGCAGATACGCAGTATTTT. Translation: CSVEDPSGKSADTQYF.

V and J are TRBV5-1 and TRBJ1-1; D gene unclear. Trimming shortened V by 0 bases and J by 1 base, and 10 bases separated the two germline ends. CDR3 length: 15 amino acids. Germline V gene data show CDR1 as SGHRS and CDR2 as YFSETQ. CDR3 DNA sequence: TGCGCCAGCAGCTTGGATGGTGCGGGGAACACTGAAGCTTTCTTT. This gives the protein CASSLDGAGNTEAFF. The full variable domain, completed using reference TRBV5-1 and TRBJ1-1, is KAGVTQTPRYLIKTRGQQVTLSCSPISGHRSVSWYQQTPGQGLQFLFEYFSETQRNKGNFPGRFSGRQFSNSRSEMNVSTLELGDSALYLCASSLDGAGNTEAFFGQGTRLTVV.

The rearrangement links TRBV7-2 to TRBJ2-1, with D perhaps TRBD1 or TRBD2 (5 bases each). Trimming shortened V by 0 bases and J by 8 bases, and 14 bases separated the two germline ends. CDR1 is SGHTA and CDR2 is FQGNSA in the germline V gene. The CDR3 is 15 residues long. The DNA of the CDR3 is TGTGCCAGCAGCTTAGCCCCAGGGAGTGGCGATGAGCAGTTCTTC. Its protein is CASSLAPGSGDEQFF.

The chain recombines TRBV21-1 with TRBJ1-1; TRBD1 reflects the table's D call only, with no check against the DNA. TRBV21-1 counts as a pseudogene. CDR3 size: 11 residues. The CDR3 DNA reads as TGTGCCAGCAGCAAATGGCCCCCGTCTTTCTTT. It yields the protein CASSKWPPSFF.

This clonotype was seen more than once but under ten times. The V call is TRBV14, the J call TRBJ2-7; D gene ambiguous. With 0 bases removed from V and 6 bases from J, the gap between germline ends came to 9 bases. The V gene's germline CDR1 is SGHDN and CDR2 FVKESK. CDR3 length equals 13 residues. The CDR3 bases are TGTGCCAGCAGCCAAGATGTCCATTTCGAGCAGTACTTC. Amino acids: CASSQDVHFEQYF.

The chain employs TRBV12-3 or TRBV12-4 and TRBJ2-5, with 7 bases identical to TRBD1. With V trimmed by 4 bases and J by 5 bases, 7 bases remained unmatched. This CDR3 comprises 14 residues. CDR3 amino acids: CASSSRGRGETQYF. CDR3 nucleotides: TGTGCCAGCAGTTCAAGGGGGCGAGGGGAGACCCAGTACTTC.

A single count supports this clonotype. The gene calls are TRBV12-3 or TRBV12-4 and TRBJ2-3; possibly TRBD1 for D (5 bases). Trimming cost V 2 bases and J 1 base, with 16 bases left between them. The CDR3 totals 17 residues. The CDR3 DNA is TGTGCCAGCAGTTTAAGGCTCGGCACAGGTGGCACAGATACGCAGTATTTT. Its translation: CASSLRLGTGGTDTQYF.

This clonotype was counted a few times. V and J are TRBV14 and TRBJ2-3; 7 positions match TRBD2. After removal of 5 bases from V and 2 bases from J, the junction contained 4 bases not matched to a gene. Looked up from germline, CDR1 is SGHDN and CDR2 is FVKESK. The CDR3 length is 14 residues. The CDR3 spells CASSDTSDTDTQYF. The CDR3 DNA is TGTGCCAGCAGCGATACTAGCGACACAGATACGCAGTATTTT.

The rearrangement joins TRBV18 to TRBJ1-2; weak D call: TRBD1 (6 bases). The CDR3 extends over 15 amino acids. CDR1 is KGHSH and CDR2 is LQKENI in the germline V gene. V gave up 6 bases and J gave up 0 bases, with 14 bases separating them. The CDR3 coding sequence is TGTGCCAGCTCGGACAGCCAACAAGCTAACTATGGCTACACCTTC. This gives the protein CASSDSQQANYGYTF.

This clonotype was picked up many times. V is TRBV12-3 or TRBV12-4 and J is TRBJ2-7, with D possibly matching TRBD2 (5 bases). The CDR3 is 12 amino acids. Trimming removed 10 bases at V and 2 bases at J, with 12 bases between. CDR3 sequence: CATGTHPYEQYF. CDR3 bases: TGTGCCACGGGAACCCACCCCTACGAGCAGTACTTC.